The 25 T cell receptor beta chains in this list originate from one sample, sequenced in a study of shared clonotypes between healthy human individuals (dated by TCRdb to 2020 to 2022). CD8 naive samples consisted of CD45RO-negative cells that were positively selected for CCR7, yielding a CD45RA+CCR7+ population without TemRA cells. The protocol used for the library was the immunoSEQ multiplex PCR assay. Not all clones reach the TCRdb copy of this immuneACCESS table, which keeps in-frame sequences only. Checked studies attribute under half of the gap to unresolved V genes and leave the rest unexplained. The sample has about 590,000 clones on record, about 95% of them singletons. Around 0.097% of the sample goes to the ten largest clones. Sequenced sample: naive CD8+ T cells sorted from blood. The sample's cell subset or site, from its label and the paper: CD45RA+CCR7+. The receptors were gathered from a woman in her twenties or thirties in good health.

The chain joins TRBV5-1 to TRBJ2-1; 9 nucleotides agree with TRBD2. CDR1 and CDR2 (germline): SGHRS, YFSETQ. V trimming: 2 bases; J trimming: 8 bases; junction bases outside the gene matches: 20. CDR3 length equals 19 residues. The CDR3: CASSFYGGRPAGGGYEQFF. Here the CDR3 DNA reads TGCGCCAGCAGCTTTTATGGGGGGCGCCCAGCGGGAGGTGGCTATGAGCAGTTCTTC.

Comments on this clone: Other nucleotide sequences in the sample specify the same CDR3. CDR3 sequence: CASSQGHSTGELFF. The CDR3 coding sequence is TGCGCCAGCAGCCAAGGGCATTCCACCGGGGAGCTGTTTTTT. The rearrangement uses TRBV4-1 and TRBJ2-2, with D unclear. V was trimmed by 1 base and J by 4 bases, leaving 7 bases between them. Germline-derived CDR1 and CDR2 are MGHRA and YSYEKL. The CDR3 is made up of 14 amino acids.

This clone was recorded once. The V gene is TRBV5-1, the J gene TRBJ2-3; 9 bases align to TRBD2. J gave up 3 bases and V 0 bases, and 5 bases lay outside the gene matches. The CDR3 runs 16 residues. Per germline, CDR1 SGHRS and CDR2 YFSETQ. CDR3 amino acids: CASSLAAGGSTDTQYF. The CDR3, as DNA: TGCGCCAGCAGCTTGGCGGCGGGAGGGTCTACAGATACGCAGTATTTT.

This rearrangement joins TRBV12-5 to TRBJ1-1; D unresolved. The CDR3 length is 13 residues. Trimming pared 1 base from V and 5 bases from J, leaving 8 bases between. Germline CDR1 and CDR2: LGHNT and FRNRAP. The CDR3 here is CASGLAGVTEAFF. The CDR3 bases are TGTGCTAGTGGTTTGGCCGGTGTTACTGAAGCTTTCTTT.

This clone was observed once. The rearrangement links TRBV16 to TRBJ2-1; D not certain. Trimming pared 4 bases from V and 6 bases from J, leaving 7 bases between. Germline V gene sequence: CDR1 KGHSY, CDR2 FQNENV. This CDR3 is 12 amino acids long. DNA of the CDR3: TGTGCCAGCAGCCCTTCAGCCAATGAGCAGTTCTTC. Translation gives CASSPSANEQFF. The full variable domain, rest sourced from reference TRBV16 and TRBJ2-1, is GEEVAQTPKHLVRGEGQKAKLYCAPIKGHSYVFWYQQVLKNEFKFLISFQNENVFDETGMPKERFSAKCLPNSPCSLEIQATKLEDSAVYFCASSPSANEQFFGPGTRLTVL.

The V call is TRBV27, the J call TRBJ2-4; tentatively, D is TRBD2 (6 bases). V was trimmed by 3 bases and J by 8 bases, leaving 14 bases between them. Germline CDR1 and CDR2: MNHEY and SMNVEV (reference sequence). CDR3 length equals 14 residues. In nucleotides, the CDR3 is TGTGCCAGCAGTTTCGGAGGGCCGGGCCACATTCAGTACTTC. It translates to CASSFGGPGHIQYF.

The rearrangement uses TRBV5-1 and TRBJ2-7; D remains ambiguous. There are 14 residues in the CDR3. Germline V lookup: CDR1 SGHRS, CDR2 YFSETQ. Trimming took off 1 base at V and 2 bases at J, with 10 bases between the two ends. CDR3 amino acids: CASSLPANPYEQYF. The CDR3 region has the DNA TGCGCCAGCAGCTTGCCCGCTAACCCCTACGAGCAGTACTTC.

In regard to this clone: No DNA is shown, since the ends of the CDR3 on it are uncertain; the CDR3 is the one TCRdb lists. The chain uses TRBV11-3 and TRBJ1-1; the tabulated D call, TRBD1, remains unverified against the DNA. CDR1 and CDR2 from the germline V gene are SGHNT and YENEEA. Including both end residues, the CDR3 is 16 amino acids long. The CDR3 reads CASSFGSGTGDTEAFF.

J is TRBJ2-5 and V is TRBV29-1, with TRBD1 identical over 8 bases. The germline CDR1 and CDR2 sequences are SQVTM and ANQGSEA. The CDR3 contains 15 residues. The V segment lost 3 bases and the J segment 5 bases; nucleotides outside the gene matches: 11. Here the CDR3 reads CSVDGSGGRRETQYF. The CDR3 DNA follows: TGCAGCGTTGATGGTTCAGGGGGCAGGAGGGAGACCCAGTACTTC.

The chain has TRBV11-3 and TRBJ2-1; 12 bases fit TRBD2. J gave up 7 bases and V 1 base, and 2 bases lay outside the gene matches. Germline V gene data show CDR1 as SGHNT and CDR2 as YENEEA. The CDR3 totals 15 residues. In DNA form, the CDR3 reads TGTGCCAGCAGCTTAGCTCTAGCGGGGGGGAATGAGCAGTTCTTC. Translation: CASSLALAGGNEQFF.

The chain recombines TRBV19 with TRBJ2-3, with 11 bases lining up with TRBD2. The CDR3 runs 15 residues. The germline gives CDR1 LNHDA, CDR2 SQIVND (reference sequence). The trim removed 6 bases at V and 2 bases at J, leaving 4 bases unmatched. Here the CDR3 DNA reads TGTGCCAGTAGCAATAGCGGGGGGGACACAGATACGCAGTATTTT. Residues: CASSNSGGDTDTQYF.

The CDR3 sequence: CASSATGGAFGQPQHF. The CDR3 DNA reads as TGTGCCAGCAGTGCGACAGGGGGCGCCTTTGGTCAGCCCCAGCATTTT. This chain connects TRBV2 to TRBJ1-5; 10 bases align to TRBD1. This CDR3 comprises 16 residues. V was clipped by 4 bases and J by 6 bases; unmatched bases: 9. Germline V gene data show CDR1 as SNHLY and CDR2 as FYNNEI.

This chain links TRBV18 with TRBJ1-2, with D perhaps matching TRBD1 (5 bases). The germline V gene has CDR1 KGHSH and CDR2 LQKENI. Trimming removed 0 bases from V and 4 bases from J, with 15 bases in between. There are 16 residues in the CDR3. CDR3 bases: TGTGCCAGCTCACCACCCGCTGGTGGGACTTTCTATGGCTACACCTTC. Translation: CASSPPAGGTFYGYTF. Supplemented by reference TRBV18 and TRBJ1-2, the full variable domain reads NAGVMQNPRHLVRRRGQEARLRCSPMKGHSHVYWYRQLPEEGLKFMVYLQKENIIDESGMPKERFSAEFPKEGPSILRIQQVVRGDSAAYFCASSPPAGGTFYGYTFGSGTRLTVV.

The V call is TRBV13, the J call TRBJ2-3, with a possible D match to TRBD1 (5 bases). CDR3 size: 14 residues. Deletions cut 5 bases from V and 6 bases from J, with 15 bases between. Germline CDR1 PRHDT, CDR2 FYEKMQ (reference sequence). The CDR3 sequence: CASSATARRDTQYF. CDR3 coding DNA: TGTGCCAGCAGCGCGACAGCCAGGCGGGATACGCAGTATTTT.

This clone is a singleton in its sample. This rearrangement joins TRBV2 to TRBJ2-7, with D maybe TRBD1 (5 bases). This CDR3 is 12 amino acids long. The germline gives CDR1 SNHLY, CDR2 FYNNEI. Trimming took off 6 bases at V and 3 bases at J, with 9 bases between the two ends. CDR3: CASSLGHYEQYF. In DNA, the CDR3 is TGTGCCAGCAGCCTGGGGCACTACGAGCAGTACTTC.

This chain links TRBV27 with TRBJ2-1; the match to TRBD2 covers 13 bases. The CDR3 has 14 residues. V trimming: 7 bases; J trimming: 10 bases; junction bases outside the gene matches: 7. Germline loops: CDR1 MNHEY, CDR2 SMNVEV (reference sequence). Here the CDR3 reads CASTGTSGTREQFF. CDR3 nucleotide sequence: TGTGCCAGCACCGGGACTAGCGGGACACGAGAGCAGTTCTTC.

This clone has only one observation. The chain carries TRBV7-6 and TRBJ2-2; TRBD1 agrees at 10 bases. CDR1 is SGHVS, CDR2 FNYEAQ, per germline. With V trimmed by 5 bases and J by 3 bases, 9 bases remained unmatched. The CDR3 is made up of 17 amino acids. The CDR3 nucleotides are TGTGCCAGCAGCCCCCTTCCCGGGACAGGGGACACCGGGGAGCTGTTTTTT. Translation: CASSPLPGTGDTGELFF.

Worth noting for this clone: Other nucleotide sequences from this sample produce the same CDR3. CDR3 DNA sequence: TGTGCCAGCAGTTTGAGTAGCACAGATACGCAGTATTTT. This gives the protein CASSLSSTDTQYF. The V and J genes are TRBV27 and TRBJ2-3; D unresolved. Trimming removed 3 bases at V and 0 bases at J, with 4 bases between. The CDR3 is 13 residues long. The germline V gene encodes CDR1 MNHEY and CDR2 SMNVEV (reference sequence).

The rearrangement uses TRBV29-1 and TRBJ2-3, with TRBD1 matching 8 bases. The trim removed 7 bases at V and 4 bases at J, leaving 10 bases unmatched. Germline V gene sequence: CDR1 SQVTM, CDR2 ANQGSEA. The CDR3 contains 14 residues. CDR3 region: CSGLGTGYSDTQYF. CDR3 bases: TGCAGCGGCTTAGGGACAGGTTATTCAGATACGCAGTATTTT.

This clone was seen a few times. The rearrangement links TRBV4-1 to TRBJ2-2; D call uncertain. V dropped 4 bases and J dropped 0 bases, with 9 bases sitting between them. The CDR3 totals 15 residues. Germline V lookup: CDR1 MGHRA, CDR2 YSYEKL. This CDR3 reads CASSLLAANTGELFF. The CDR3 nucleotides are TGCGCCAGCAGCCTACTGGCGGCGAACACCGGGGAGCTGTTTTTT.

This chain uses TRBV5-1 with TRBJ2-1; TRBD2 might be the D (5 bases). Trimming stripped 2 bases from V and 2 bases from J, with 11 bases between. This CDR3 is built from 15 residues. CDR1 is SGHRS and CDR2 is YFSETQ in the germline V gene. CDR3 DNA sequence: TGCGCCAGCAGCTTATCGAGCGGAACCTACAATGAGCAGTTCTTC. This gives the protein CASSLSSGTYNEQFF.

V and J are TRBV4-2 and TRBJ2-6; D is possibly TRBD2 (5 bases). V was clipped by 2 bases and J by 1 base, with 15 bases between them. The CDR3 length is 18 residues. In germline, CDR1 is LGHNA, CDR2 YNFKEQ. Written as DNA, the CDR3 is TGTGCCAGCAGCCAAAACAGTCACGGGGAATCTGGGGCCAACGTCCTGACTTTC. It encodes CASSQNSHGESGANVLTF.

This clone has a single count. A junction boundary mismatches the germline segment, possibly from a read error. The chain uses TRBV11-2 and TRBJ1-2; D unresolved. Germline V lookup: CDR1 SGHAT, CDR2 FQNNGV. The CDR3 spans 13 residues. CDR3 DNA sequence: TGTGCCAGCAGCTTAGGTCCCCGCCCCTACACTTACTTC. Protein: CASSLGPRPYTYF.

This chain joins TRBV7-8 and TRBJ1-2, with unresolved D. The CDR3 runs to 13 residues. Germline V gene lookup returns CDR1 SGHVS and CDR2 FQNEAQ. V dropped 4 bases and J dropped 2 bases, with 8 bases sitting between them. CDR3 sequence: CASSSERNYGYTF. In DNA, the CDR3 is TGTGCCAGCAGCTCCGAACGGAACTATGGCTACACCTTC.

The CDR3 sequence is CASSPVGGFGDTQYF. The CDR3 DNA reads TGTGCCAGCAGCCCAGTAGGGGGGTTTGGAGATACGCAGTATTTT. V gene TRBV7-6 combines with J gene TRBJ2-3, with D perhaps given as TRBD1 or TRBD2 (6 bases each). CDR1 and CDR2 from the germline V gene are SGHVS and FNYEAQ. Trimming cost V 5 bases and J 5 bases, with 17 bases left between them. CDR3 length: 15 amino acids.